This T cell receptor beta chain was found in a study of T-cell reconstitution after alpha-beta-depleted transplantation in children. This sample's TCRbeta library carried unique molecular identifier barcodes. TCRdb reprocessed the PCR reads with MiXCR, giving one entry per CDR3 protein. The table records under 450,000 distinct CDR3 sequences, about 14% of them present only once. V lost 1 base and J 5 bases, leaving 15 bases between the germline ends. In germline, CDR1 is SGHRS, CDR2 YFSETQ. There are 15 residues in the CDR3. The gene calls are TRBV5-1 and TRBJ2-5; possible D gene TRBD2, 6 bases. The specimen was PBMCs, collected from the stem cell graft. The receptor's source is a human donor who donated a stem cell graft to a child with Fanconi anemia. The CDR3 loop is CASSLIGTRGETQYF. The CDR3, as DNA: TGCGCCAGCAGCTTGATCGGGACCCGGGGGGAGACCCAGTACTTC. Variable domain in full (rest from reference TRBV5-1 and TRBJ2-5): KAGVTQTPRYLIKTRGQQVTLSCSPISGHRSVSWYQQTPGQGLQFLFEYFSETQRNKGNFPGRFSGRQFSNSRSEMNVSTLELGDSALYLCASSLIGTRGETQYFGPGTRLLVL.